This record covers a single T cell receptor (beta chain). Its antigen is unidentified. This table comes from immunoSEQ multiplex PCR, and its TCRdb copy is limited to in-frame clones, with some not included. The table lists about 56,000 clones, 83% of them singletons. Trimming took off 8 bases at V and 8 bases at J, with 18 bases between the two ends. In germline, CDR1 is SGHAT, CDR2 FQNNGV. The CDR3 covers 14 residues. This sample was included in a study of Tregs in tolerant kidney transplant recipients. General study points: No direct test of biological reproducibility was done here.

Material: CD4+ T cells from blood. The receptor was isolated from a human donor in good health. V usage is TRBV11-2 and J usage is TRBJ1-4; no reliable D call. The CDR3 sequence is CASGLGGLGEKLFF. CDR3 DNA: TGTGCCAGCGGCCTCGGCGGGCTCGGGGAAAAACTGTTTTTT.